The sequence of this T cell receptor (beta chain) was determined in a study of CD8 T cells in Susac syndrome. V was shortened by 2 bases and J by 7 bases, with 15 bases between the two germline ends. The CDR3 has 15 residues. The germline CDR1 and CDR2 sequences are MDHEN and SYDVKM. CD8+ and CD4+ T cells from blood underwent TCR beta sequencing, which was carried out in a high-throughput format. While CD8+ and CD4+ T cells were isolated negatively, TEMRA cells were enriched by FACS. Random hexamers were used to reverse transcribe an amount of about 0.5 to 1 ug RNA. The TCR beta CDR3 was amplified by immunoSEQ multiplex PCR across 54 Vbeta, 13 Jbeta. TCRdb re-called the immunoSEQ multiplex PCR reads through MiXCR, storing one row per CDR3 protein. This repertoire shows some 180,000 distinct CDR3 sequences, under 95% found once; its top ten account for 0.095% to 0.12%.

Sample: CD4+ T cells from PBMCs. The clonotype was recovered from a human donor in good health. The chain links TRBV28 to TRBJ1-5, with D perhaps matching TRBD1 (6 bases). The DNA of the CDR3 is TGTGCCAGCAGTTTAGGAGGGGGACATCGGCAGCCCCAGCATTTT. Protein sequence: CASSLGGGHRQPQHF.